The T cell receptor (beta chain) under discussion was sequenced for a study of T cells after yellow fever vaccination. On the study more broadly: Fractions of low cell number were prepared using SMART-Seq v4 Ultra Low Input.

Germline-derived CDR1 and CDR2 are LGHDT and YNNKEL (reference sequence). Trimming removed 0 bases from V and 4 bases from J, with 14 bases in between. CDR3 length: 16 residues. As TCR cDNA was made by 5'RACE template switching, a universal primer site and UMIs were added. TCRdb re-derived calls from the 5' RACE reads in MiXCR, one entry per CDR3 protein. The sample records under 150,000 distinct CDR3 sequences, 15% being singletons. Sequenced material: CD8+ T cells sorted from PBMCs, taken 5 days after the yellow fever booster vaccination. This chain links TRBV3-1 with TRBJ2-3; D might be TRBD2 (6 bases). The receptor comes from a man aged 18 to 30 who received the YFV17D yellow fever vaccine. CDR3 bases: TGTGCCAGCAGCCAAGACCCGGGGGAAGCAGCAGATACGCAGTATTTT. Its translation is CASSQDPGEAADTQYF.